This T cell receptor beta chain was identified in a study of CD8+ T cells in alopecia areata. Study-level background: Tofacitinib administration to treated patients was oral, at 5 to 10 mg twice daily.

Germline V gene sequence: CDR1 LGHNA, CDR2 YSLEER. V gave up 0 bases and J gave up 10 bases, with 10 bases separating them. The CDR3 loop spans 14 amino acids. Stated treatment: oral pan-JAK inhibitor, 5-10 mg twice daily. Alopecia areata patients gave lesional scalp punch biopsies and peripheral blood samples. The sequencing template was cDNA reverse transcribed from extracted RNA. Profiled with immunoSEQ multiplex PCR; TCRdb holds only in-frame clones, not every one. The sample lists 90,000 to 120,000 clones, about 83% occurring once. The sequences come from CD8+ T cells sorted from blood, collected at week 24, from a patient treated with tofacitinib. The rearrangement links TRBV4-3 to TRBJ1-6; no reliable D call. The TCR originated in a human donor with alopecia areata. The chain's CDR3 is CASSQDTLRSPLHF. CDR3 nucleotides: TGCGCCAGCAGCCAAGACACCCTTAGGTCACCCCTCCACTTT.